The subject of this entry is one T cell receptor (beta chain). Its specificity is not known. The data were obtained in a study of CD8 T cells in Susac syndrome. Study results and limitations: The CD4+ T cell repertoires that were profiled in Susac syndrome showed no clonal expansion.

CD8+ and CD4+ T cells circulating in blood were sequenced for TCR beta. Both CD4+ and CD8+ T cells were negatively isolated, and TEMRA cells underwent FACS enrichment. Germline V CDR1 and CDR2: MNHEY, SVGAGI. The CDR3 covers 15 residues. Unmatched junction bases numbered 11, after V lost 6 bases and J lost 6 bases. Reverse transcription used about 0.45 to 1 ug RNA and random hexamers. A multiplex approach, immunoSEQ multiplex PCR, amplified TCR beta CDR3 across 54 Vbeta and 13 Jbeta. TCRdb re-called the immunoSEQ multiplex PCR reads with MiXCR, one entry per CDR3 protein. Of about 120,000 distinct CDR3 sequences in the sample, under 96% are singletons; the top ten hold about 0.14%.

This TCR was recovered from a human donor with Susac syndrome. The source material was CD4+ T cells from PBMCs. V gene TRBV6-5 combines with J gene TRBJ2-7; TRBD2 aligns across 10 bases. The chain's CDR3 is CASSPPGTSDGEQYF. CDR3 sequence (DNA): TGTGCCAGCAGCCCCCCCGGGACTAGCGATGGCGAGCAGTACTTC.